These T cell receptor beta chains were read from a single sample in a study of T cell repertoires in cytomegalovirus infection. TCRdb used MiXCR to reprocess the reads, holding one entry per CDR3 protein. The data show about 770,000 distinct CDR3 sequences, 25% to 30% seen once. These receptors' antigens are unknown. This sample comprised cultured CD8+ T cells from PBMCs, obtained from culture after CMV antigen stimulation. These receptor sequences come from a human donor in good health (CMV status not recorded). Some clones in this sample may be carry-over from other donors' samples. Both conserved end residues are part of each CDR3. The order of the fields is V gene, CDR3 length, D gene, clone size, J gene, CDR3 DNA, CDR3 protein. D genes are given only for firm matches. For some rows the clone size is stated as once, few or many, or as a class when expanded; others skip it.

>TRBV20-1|13|-|-|TRBJ1-2
TGCAGTGCTAGAGATCCCGGGTATGGGGGCTACACCTTC
CSARDPGYGGYTF
>TRBV28|13|TRBD1|-|TRBJ1-6
TGTGCCAGCCGGGGACAGTTCGGGTCACCCCTCCACTTT
CASRGQFGSPLHF
>TRBV7-9|15|TRBD2|few|TRBJ2-1
TGTGCCAGCAGCTTCGTAGCGGGGGGGCCATTAGAGCAGTTCTTC
CASSFVAGGPLEQFF
>TRBV24-1|11|-|-|TRBJ2-1
TGTGCCACGAGCCAGGACGGTGAGCAGTTCTTC
CATSQDGEQFF
>TRBV12-3/TRBV12-4|12|-|-|TRBJ2-5
TGTGCCAGCAGTTTTGTAGGAGAGACCCAGTACTTC
CASSFVGETQYF
>TRBV6-1|16|-|few|TRBJ2-1
TGTGCCAGCAGTGAATTCGGCGGGGGCCCCTACAATGAGCAGTTCTTC
CASSEFGGGPYNEQFF
>TRBV5-6|15|-|-|TRBJ2-2
TGTGCCAGCAGGGATCGGGACTCTTACACCGGGGAGCTGTTTTTT
CASRDRDSYTGELFF
>TRBV5-1|15|TRBD1|few|TRBJ2-3
TGCGCCAGCAGCTTGACACAGGGGATCACAGATACGCAGTATTTT
CASSLTQGITDTQYF
>TRBV12-3/TRBV12-4|13|-|-|TRBJ2-1
TGTGCCAGCAGTGTAGCTAGGACTAATGAGCAGTTCTTC
CASSVARTNEQFF
>TRBV2|17|TRBD1|-|TRBJ2-3
TGTGCCAGCACCTACACTCATGACAGGGTCAGCACAGATACGCAGTATTTT
CASTYTHDRVSTDTQYF
>TRBV5-1|13|-|once|TRBJ2-3
TGCGCCAGCACGGGGGGCTTTATAGATACGCAGTATTTT
CASTGGFIDTQYF
>TRBV29-1|13|-|few|TRBJ1-2
TGCAGCGTGGATCAACGAACCTGGGAGGGCTACACCTTC
CSVDQRTWEGYTF
>TRBV29-1|10|-|-|TRBJ1-2
TGCAGCGTTGGTCACGGTGGCTACACCTTC
CSVGHGGYTF
>TRBV10-3|15|-|-|TRBJ1-5
TGTGCCATCAGTGGGGGGACAACAAGCAATCAGCCCCAGCATTTT
CAISGGTTSNQPQHF
>TRBV13|14|-|medium-sized|TRBJ2-2
TGTGCCAGCAGCTTAGAAGGGAACACCGGGGAGCTGTTTTTT
CASSLEGNTGELFF
>TRBV4-1|14|-|-|TRBJ1-4
TGCGCCAGCAGCCGTGTGGGGAGTAATGAAAAACTGTTTTTT
CASSRVGSNEKLFF
>TRBV27|15|TRBD1|few|TRBJ1-1
TGTGCCAGCAGTCCTCGACAGGGGGGGACGACTGAAGCTTTCTTT
CASSPRQGGTTEAFF
>TRBV6-5|15|TRBD1|few|TRBJ2-4
TGTGCCAGCAGTTTAGGGGGCCCAGCCAAAAACATTCAGTACTTC
CASSLGGPAKNIQYF
>TRBV19|15|TRBD2|few|TRBJ2-1
TGTGCCAGTAGTATTGCTAGCGGGGGGGCCGGTGAGCAGTTCTTC
CASSIASGGAGEQFF
>TRBV29-1|15|TRBD1|-|TRBJ2-7
TGCAGCGTTGAAGTGACGGGGACAGGGGGTTACGAGCAGTACTTC
CSVEVTGTGGYEQYF
>TRBV3-1|18|TRBD2|few|TRBJ2-3
TGTGCCAGCAGCCCTCTACTCCGTAGCGGGGGGGACCTGGATACGCAGTATTTT
CASSPLLRSGGDLDTQYF
>TRBV7-9|16|-|-|TRBJ1-1
TGTGCCAGCAGCTTAGTGGGCAGGTCTTTGAACACTGAAGCTTTCTTT
CASSLVGRSLNTEAFF
>TRBV7-6|15|-|many|TRBJ1-1
TGTGCCAGCAGCTTAGGGCGCAAGCTGAACACTGAAGCTTTCTTT
CASSLGRKLNTEAFF
>TRBV7-8|12|-|few|TRBJ1-2
TGTGCCAGCAGCTTAGCCCGGGACAACTACACCTTC
CASSLARDNYTF
>TRBV7-2|14|-|many|TRBJ1-1
TGTGCCAGCAGCTTAGGGCATCGGGGCACTGAAGCTTTCTTT
CASSLGHRGTEAFF
>TRBV7-6|14|-|many|TRBJ2-2
TGTGCCAGCAGCTTCCGACCTAGCACCGGGGAGCTGTTTTTT
CASSFRPSTGELFF
>TRBV19|18|TRBD1|few|TRBJ2-1
TGTGCCAGTAGCGCCGGGACAGGGTCCCTGAGCTCCTACAATGAGCAGTTCTTC
CASSAGTGSLSSYNEQFF
>TRBV24-1|13|-|-|TRBJ2-1
TGTGCCACCAGTGGTCGACCCTACAATGAGCAGTTCTTC
CATSGRPYNEQFF
>TRBV12-3/TRBV12-4|16|-|-|TRBJ1-5
TGTGCCAGCAGTCACGACGGCATTTATAGCAATCAGCCCCAGCATTTT
CASSHDGIYSNQPQHF
>TRBV7-6|15|TRBD2|-|TRBJ2-1
TGTGCCAGCAGCGCCACTAGCGGGGAATACAATGAGCAGTTCTTC
CASSATSGEYNEQFF
>TRBV24-1|15|-|-|TRBJ2-2
TGTGCCACCAGTGATTACACCGCGAACACCGGGGAGCTGTTTTTT
CATSDYTANTGELFF
>TRBV7-2|14|TRBD1|many|TRBJ1-5
TGTGCCAGCAGCTGGACAGGGCGCAATCAGCCCCAGCATTTT
CASSWTGRNQPQHF
>TRBV7-9|14|-|-|TRBJ1-1
TGTGCCAGCACCCAAACAGGGCTGAACACTGAAGCTTTCTTT
CASTQTGLNTEAFF
>TRBV9|15|-|-|TRBJ2-1
TGTGCCAGCAGCGTAACGTTCGACTGGGACAATGAGCAGTTCTTC
CASSVTFDWDNEQFF
>TRBV7-3|18|-|-|TRBJ2-1
TGTGCCAGCAGCTTTGGCGGGGGACAACACATCAGGCATCCTGAGCAGTTCTTC
CASSFGGGQHIRHPEQFF
>TRBV27|15|-|few|TRBJ2-1
TGTGCCAGCAGTACCCGAGAACTGCCCTGGGGTGAGCAGTTCTTC
CASSTRELPWGEQFF
>TRBV7-2|13|TRBD1|-|TRBJ2-1
TGTGCCAGCAGCCCCGACAGGGTCCGGGAGCAGTTCTTC
CASSPDRVREQFF
>TRBV7-2|16|-|-|TRBJ2-3
TGTGCCAGCATCGCCGCTCCGGGACGCAGCACAGATACGCAGTATTTT
CASIAAPGRSTDTQYF
>TRBV20-1|14|-|-|TRBJ1-5
TGCAGTGCGAGGAGTCAGCCATCTAATCAGCCCCAGCATTTT
CSARSQPSNQPQHF
>TRBV12-3/TRBV12-4|15|-|-|TRBJ2-4
TGTGCCAGCAGTTTCCGCGGGGCGGTCAAAAACATTCAGTACTTC
CASSFRGAVKNIQYF
>TRBV10-3|12|-|many|TRBJ1-1
TGTGCCATCGGGGGGTCCAACACTGAAGCTTTCTTT
CAIGGSNTEAFF
>TRBV15|15|TRBD1|-|TRBJ1-1
TGTGCCACCAGCAGGCGGGACAGCGATGAAACTGAAGCTTTCTTT
CATSRRDSDETEAFF
>TRBV20-1|15|-|-|TRBJ2-2
TGCAGTGCGCGTACGGTGTCGGGAGACACCGGGGAGCTGTTTTTT
CSARTVSGDTGELFF
>TRBV4-2|12|-|-|TRBJ2-1
TGTGCCAGCAGCCCCCCCACAATTGAGCAGTTCTTC
CASSPPTIEQFF
>TRBV7-6|14|-|few|TRBJ1-4
TGTGCCAGCACCCCGGACAGCGGTAATGAAAAACTGTTTTTT
CASTPDSGNEKLFF
>TRBV7-9|15|TRBD1|few|TRBJ2-3
TGTGCCAGCACCCCGACAGGGGGCGCGTACGATACGCAGTATTTT
CASTPTGGAYDTQYF
>TRBV12-3/TRBV12-4|14|-|-|TRBJ1-2
TGTGCCAGCAGCCCTCTAGAGGGCAGCCATGGCTACACCTTC
CASSPLEGSHGYTF
>TRBV13|15|-|-|TRBJ1-1
TGTGCCAGCAGCTCAACGCGACAGGTTAACGCTGAAGCTTTCTTT
CASSSTRQVNAEAFF
>TRBV6-2/TRBV6-3|15|TRBD2|-|TRBJ2-1
TGTGCCACCCAGGGTGGACTAGCGGTCTACAATGAGCAGTTCTTC
CATQGGLAVYNEQFF
>TRBV10-2|15|TRBD1|few|TRBJ1-1
TGCGCCAGCAGTCCCGAGGGACAGGGAATAGCTGAAGCTTTCTTT
CASSPEGQGIAEAFF
>TRBV3-1|14|-|few|TRBJ2-7
TGTGCCAGCAGCCAAGGGGTGACGTTCTACGAGCAGTACTTC
CASSQGVTFYEQYF
>TRBV27|12|-|-|TRBJ2-5
TGTGCCAGCAGTCCCCCGCTTGGGACCCAGTACTTC
CASSPPLGTQYF
>TRBV6-5|14|-|-|TRBJ2-3
TGTGCCAGCAGTTACTCGATTATTCCAGATACGCAGTATTTT
CASSYSIIPDTQYF
>TRBV12-5|15|-|-|TRBJ1-1
TGTGCTAGTGTCAACGGGGGGGGGCTGAACACTGAAGCTTTCTTT
CASVNGGGLNTEAFF
>TRBV10-3|17|-|-|TRBJ2-5
TGTGCCATCAGTGAGTCGAGGGGGGCTAGCGGTCAAGAGACCCAGTACTTC
CAISESRGASGQETQYF